The 17 T cell receptor beta chains below were found in one sample sequenced in a study of glioma-infiltrating T cells. Using RNA template, CDR3s of TCR alpha and beta were amplified with iRepertoire arm-PCR. One entry per CDR3 protein, called by TCRdb with MiXCR from the multiplex PCR reads. The sample lists around 120,000 distinct CDR3 sequences; around 25% were seen once. Sample: glioma tissue, nonneoplastic brain tissue, or PBMCs (not recorded which). The receptors here all came from a human donor with low-grade glioma or glioblastoma, undergoing nonglioma brain surgery, or in good health (not recorded which).

This clonotype was seen repeatedly, ten times or more. The rearrangement links TRBV6-6 to TRBJ1-5; 12 bases fit TRBD1. From germline, CDR1 is MNHNY and CDR2 SVGAGI (reference sequence). The CDR3 is 16 amino acids. Germline trimming cut 2 bases from V and 7 bases from J; bases unmatched to any gene: 6. CDR3 sequence (DNA): TGTGCCAGCAGTTACAAGGGGACAGGGGGCCGGCAGCCCCAGCATTTT. Translating gives CASSYKGTGGRQPQHF.

The rearrangement links TRBV5-4 to TRBJ2-3; D gene uncertain. CDR3 length: 12 residues. Looked up from germline, CDR1 is SGHNT and CDR2 is YYREEE (reference sequence). V gave up 4 bases and J gave up 3 bases, with 6 bases separating them. This CDR3 is CASSPATDTQYF. CDR3 coding DNA: TGTGCCAGCAGCCCCGCTACAGATACGCAGTATTTT.

The V and J genes are TRBV27 and TRBJ2-6; TRBD1 matches at 11 bases. CDR3 length: 16 amino acids. Germline lookup yields CDR1 MNHEY and CDR2 SMNVEV (reference sequence). The V segment lost 6 bases and the J segment 1 base; nucleotides outside the gene matches: 2. The CDR3 loop reads CASSRDRGSGANVLTF. In DNA, the CDR3 is TGTGCCAGCAGCCGGGACAGGGGGTCTGGGGCCAACGTCCTGACTTTC.

V and J are TRBV7-9 and TRBJ1-5; a weak D match, TRBD1 (5 bases). Germline loops: CDR1 SEHNR, CDR2 FQNEAQ (reference sequence). CDR3 length equals 15 residues. Trimming removed 3 bases from V and 5 bases from J, with 14 bases in between. CDR3 coding DNA: TGTGCCAGCAGCTTTAAAAGGGGTTGGGATCAGCCCCAGCATTTT. It translates to CASSFKRGWDQPQHF. Full variable domain (remainder filled in from reference TRBV7-9 and TRBJ1-5): DTGVSQNPRHKITKRGQNVTFRCDPISEHNRLYWYRQTLGQGPEFLTYFQNEAQLEKSRLLSDRFSAERPKGSFSTLEIQRTEQGDSAMYLCASSFKRGWDQPQHFGDGTRLSIL.

In this sample, this clonotype turned up a few times. The chain carries TRBV7-8 and TRBJ2-5; either TRBD1 or TRBD2 may fit D (5 bases each). The CDR3 contains 15 residues. V was cut by 4 bases and J by 2 bases, with 14 bases left in between. In germline, CDR1 is SGHVS, CDR2 FQNEAQ. Here the CDR3 DNA reads TGTGCCAGCAGCTCAAAGGGACGGACACAAGAGACCCAGTACTTC. Amino acid sequence: CASSSKGRTQETQYF. Drawing the rest from reference TRBV7-8 and TRBJ2-5, the complete variable domain is GAGVSQSPRYKVAKRGQDVALRCDPISGHVSLFWYQQALGQGPEFLTYFQNEAQLDKSGLPSDRFFAERPEGSVSTLKIQRTQQEDSAVYLCASSSKGRTQETQYFGPGTRLLVL.

As concerns this clonotype: This may come from a read error, since a much larger clone is one base off. The chain combines TRBV5-4 with TRBJ1-3; 9 bases are shared with TRBD1. The CDR3 covers 16 residues. Germline V gene sequence: CDR1 SGHNT, CDR2 YYREEE (reference sequence). The CDR3 sequence is CAISSGTGYSGNTIYF. In DNA, the CDR3 is TGTGCCATCAGCTCCGGGACAGGGTACTCTGGAAACACCATATATTTT.

In its sample, this clonotype was seen many times. J is TRBJ2-3 and V is TRBV2; TRBD2 might be the D (5 bases). Trimming removed 6 bases from V and 4 bases from J, with 17 bases in between. Germline assignment: CDR1 SNHLY and CDR2 FYNNEI. CDR3 length: 15 residues. The CDR3 DNA reads as TGTGCCAGCAGCCCCGGACTGGTTGGTCCAGATACGCAGTATTTT. It translates to CASSPGLVGPDTQYF.

The CDR3 DNA reads TGTGCCAGCAGCCATGCCCCCATCCGCGGGACTGAAGCTTTCTTT. It encodes CASSHAPIRGTEAFF. The chain has TRBV3-1 and TRBJ1-1, with D unresolved. The germline V and J ends were trimmed by 3 bases and 5 bases, with 16 bases remaining between them. Per germline, CDR1 LGHDT and CDR2 YNNKEL (reference sequence). This CDR3 is 15 amino acids long. Variable domain in full (rest from reference TRBV3-1 and TRBJ1-1): DTAVSQTPKYLVTQMGNDKSIKCEQNLGHDTMYWYKQDSKKFLKIMFSYNNKELIINETVPNRFSPKSPDKAHLNLHINSLELGDSAVYFCASSHAPIRGTEAFFGQGTRLTVV.

This clonotype was counted a single time. A much larger clonotype is one base distant, so this may be a read error. The genes are TRBV27 and TRBJ1-5, with D possibly matching TRBD1 (6 bases). Germline V gene sequence: CDR1 MNHEY, CDR2 SMNVEV (reference sequence). This CDR3 comprises 14 residues. V shed 6 bases and J shed 8 bases, with 17 bases lying between them. The CDR3 sequence is CASRPGQLGKPQHF. The CDR3 DNA reads TGTGCCAGCAGGCCAGGACAGTTGGGGAAGCCCCAGCATTTT.

This chain joins TRBV7-6 and TRBJ1-4; D call uncertain. The CDR3 contains 13 residues. Trimming left V 1 base short and J 3 bases short, with 3 bases between. Germline V gene sequence: CDR1 SGHVS, CDR2 FNYEAQ. The CDR3 region has the DNA TGTGCCAGCAGCTTAGAAGCTAATGAAAAACTGTTTTTT. As protein: CASSLEANEKLFF.

This clonotype was observed at least ten times. The chain is built from TRBV27 and TRBJ1-6; D is possibly TRBD1 (6 bases). The germline V and J ends were trimmed by 3 bases and 7 bases, with 10 bases remaining between them. The CDR3 loop spans 14 amino acids. The germline V gene has CDR1 MNHEY and CDR2 SMNVEV (reference sequence). This CDR3 reads CASSFSRGNSPLHF. Written as DNA, the CDR3 is TGTGCCAGCAGTTTCTCCAGGGGCAATTCACCCCTCCACTTT.

V gene TRBV28 combines with J gene TRBJ1-2; TRBD1 matches at 8 bases. This CDR3 has 13 amino acids. Germline V gives CDR1 MDHEN, CDR2 SYDVKM. Trimming took 6 bases from V and 6 from J; bases not matched to a gene: 6. The CDR3 spells CASSSGGPNGYTF. For the CDR3, the DNA is TGTGCCAGCAGCTCAGGGGGCCCGAATGGCTACACCTTC.

The sample holds a few counts of this clonotype. This chain joins TRBV6-2 or TRBV6-3 and TRBJ2-3, with 9 bases identical to TRBD1. Trimming at V came to 11 bases and at J to 5 bases, leaving 8 bases not matched to a gene. Germline lookup yields CDR1 MNHEY and CDR2 SVGEGT. This CDR3 spans 13 amino acids. The CDR3 nucleotides are TGTGCCTCTTGGAGGACAGGGGAAGATACGCAGTATTTT. This translates into CASWRTGEDTQYF.

The chain links TRBV7-2 to TRBJ2-3, with 13 positions matching TRBD2. Germline V gene data show CDR1 as SGHTA and CDR2 as FQGNSA. V lost 5 bases, J lost 6 bases, and 11 bases stayed unmatched. The CDR3 consists of 17 residues. The CDR3 DNA reads as TGTGCCAGCAGCCCCGAAGGGACTAGCGGGGTGTTGGATACGCAGTATTTT. Translating gives CASSPEGTSGVLDTQYF.

This clonotype was recorded a few times. The chain uses TRBV4-1 and TRBJ1-3; possible D gene TRBD1, 5 bases. The ends were cut back, 4 bases at V and 3 bases at J, with 13 bases in the middle. The CDR3 contains 15 residues. The germline CDR1 and CDR2 sequences are MGHRA and YSYEKL. The CDR3: CASSLAGLRGNTIYF. The CDR3 DNA reads as TGCGCCAGCAGCCTTGCAGGGTTACGTGGAAACACCATATATTTT.

The sample holds many counts of this clonotype. The chain has TRBV20-1 and TRBJ1-1; no clear D. V lost 3 bases, J lost 4 bases, and 12 bases lay in between. Germline assignment: CDR1 DFQATT and CDR2 SNEGSKA (reference sequence). This CDR3 has 13 amino acids. The CDR3 spells CSASEPSGTEAFF. The CDR3 bases are TGCAGTGCTAGCGAACCCTCGGGCACTGAAGCTTTCTTT.

This clonotype has at least ten counts. The chain carries TRBV20-1 and TRBJ2-3; the D is unclear. Germline V gene data show CDR1 as DFQATT and CDR2 as SNEGSKA (reference sequence). The CDR3 consists of 12 residues. Trimming took off 4 bases at V and 4 bases at J, with 9 bases between the two ends. This CDR3 reads CSATSRPDTQYF. CDR3 DNA sequence: TGCAGTGCTACATCAAGGCCAGATACGCAGTATTTT.